This TCR beta chain was sequenced for a study of CD8+CD57+ T cells in acquired aplastic anemia. Study in general: The mean DNA yield obtained from sorted CD4+ and CD8+ cells came to approximately 3 ug. Healthy donors yielded 9 million to 14 million CD4+ cell reads on average. Study results and limitations: Approximately 28 CD8+ CDR3 sequences were shared between patients and controls.

Per the germline V gene, CDR1 is LNHDA and CDR2 is SQIVND (reference sequence). The CDR3 totals 15 residues. Unmatched junction bases numbered 3, after V lost 6 bases and J lost 0 bases. The template used for profiling TCR beta VDJ and CDR3 was genomic DNA. A single record per CDR3 protein comes from TCRdb applying MiXCR to the reads. Here the sample spans 100,000 to 120,000 distinct CDR3 sequences, approximately 49% being singletons. There are a few counts of this clonotype. The antigen is undetermined. The receptor comes from a human donor in good health, serving as a control. Specimen: sorted CD4+, CD8+, or CD8+CD57+ T cells (not recorded which) from PBMCs. The chain recombines TRBV19 with TRBJ2-1, with TRBD2 matching 9 bases. The CDR3 region has the DNA TGTGCCAGTAGCTTTAGCGGGGGCTCCTACAATGAGCAGTTCTTC. Protein: CASSFSGGSYNEQFF.